The rows below give T cell receptor beta chains drawn from one sample of a study of control samples from healthy donors and cancer patients. Profiling relied on immunoSEQ multiplex PCR, and the TCRdb table lists in-frame clones only, not all of them. The sample carries 150,000 or so clones, 80% to 95% recorded once. The sample consisted of blood. These receptors came from a man aged 35 to 55 in good health. Both conserved end residues are part of each CDR3. The order of the fields is V gene, D gene, clone size, J gene, CDR3 DNA, CDR3 protein. The D gene is left open where the match is weak. Part of the rows lack a size; the others show once, few, many or a class for expanded clones.

TRBV28	-	-	TRBJ2-7	TGTGCCAGCAGTTTTGCGGGTCCCCCCTACGAGCAGTACTTC	CASSFAGPPYEQYF
TRBV28	-	few	TRBJ2-7	TGTGCCAGCAGTTTGGGTTCCAACGAGCAGTACTTC	CASSLGSNEQYF
TRBV5-1	TRBD1	-	TRBJ2-5	TGCGCCAGCAGCGGGGAGACAGGGTTGACGGAGACCCAGTACTTC	CASSGETGLTETQYF
TRBV5-6	TRBD1	-	TRBJ1-1	TGTGCCAGCAGCTCCAAAGGGAGGGGGCTCGTCACTGAAGCTTTCTTT	CASSSKGRGLVTEAFF
TRBV15	-	-	TRBJ2-4	TGTGCCACCAGCAGAAGGACACAACTAGCCAAAAACATTCAGTACTTC	CATSRRTQLAKNIQYF
TRBV10-3	TRBD2	-	TRBJ2-1	TGTGCCATCAGTCCCGACGGGGGGGCCCACAATGAGCAGTTCTTC	CAISPDGGAHNEQFF
TRBV6-5	-	-	TRBJ1-1	TGTGCCAGCAGTCGGGGACCCAACACTGAAGCTTTCTTT	CASSRGPNTEAFF
TRBV7-8	-	-	TRBJ1-1	TGTGCCAGCAGCTTCCCCAGGTCCCGCATCATGAACACTGAAGCTTTCTTT	CASSFPRSRIMNTEAFF
TRBV5-6	TRBD2	-	TRBJ2-7	TGTGCCAGCAGCTTGGTATCCGCTAGCGGGGCCTACGAGCAGTACTTC	CASSLVSASGAYEQYF
TRBV27	TRBD1	once	TRBJ2-5	TGTGCCAGCAGTTCCCCGGGACAGGGGCGTCTTCTTTACGAGACCCAGTACTTC	CASSSPGQGRLLYETQYF
TRBV7-9	-	-	TRBJ2-1	TGTGCCAGCAGCTCTCCGGGACTCTACAATGAGCAGTTCTTC	CASSSPGLYNEQFF
TRBV12-3/TRBV12-4	-	-	TRBJ1-2	TGTGCCAGCAGTTTGATGGGGGCGTATGGCTACACCTTC	CASSLMGAYGYTF
TRBV5-6	TRBD2	-	TRBJ2-5	TGTGCCAGCAGCTTGGGCCGGGAGGGGACCCAGTACTTC	CASSLGREGTQYF
TRBV9	-	-	TRBJ2-5	TGTGCCAGCAGCGTTTCCCCCCTTACTAACCAAGAGACCCAGTACTTC	CASSVSPLTNQETQYF
TRBV10-3	TRBD1	-	TRBJ2-2	TGTGCCGCGCAGGGACAGGGGGCACTAACCGGGGAGCTGTTTTTT	CAAQGQGALTGELFF
TRBV19	-	-	TRBJ1-5	TGTGCCAGTAGTCCCCGGTATATGGTTGATAGCAATCAGCCCCAGCATTTT	CASSPRYMVDSNQPQHF
TRBV5-1	TRBD2	-	TRBJ2-4	TGCGCCAGCAGCAGGGGACTAGATCGCGCGTCAGGGGCCAAAAACATTCAGTACTTC	CASSRGLDRASGAKNIQYF
TRBV7-8	-	-	TRBJ1-2	TGTGCCAGCAGCTTAGTGGCAGGGAATGGCTACACCTTC	CASSLVAGNGYTF
TRBV5-4	-	-	TRBJ2-4	TGTGCCAGCAGCACTTACCGGGCCGAAGCCAAAAACATTCAGTACTTC	CASSTYRAEAKNIQYF